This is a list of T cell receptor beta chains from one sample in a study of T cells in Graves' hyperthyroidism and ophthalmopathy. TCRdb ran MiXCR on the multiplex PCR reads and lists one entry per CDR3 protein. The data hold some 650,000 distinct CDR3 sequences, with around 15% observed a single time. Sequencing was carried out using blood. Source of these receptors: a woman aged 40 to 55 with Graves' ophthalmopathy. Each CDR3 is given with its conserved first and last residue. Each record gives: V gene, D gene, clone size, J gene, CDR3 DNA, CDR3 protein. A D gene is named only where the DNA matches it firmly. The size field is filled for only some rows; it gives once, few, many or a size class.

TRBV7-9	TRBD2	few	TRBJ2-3	TGTGCCAGCAGCCGGACTAGCGACAGCACAGATACGCAGTATTTT	CASSRTSDSTDTQYF
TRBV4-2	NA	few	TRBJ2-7	TGTGCCAGCAGCCAAGATCGATTGCAGGGCCGCGAGCAGTACTTC	CASSQDRLQGREQYF
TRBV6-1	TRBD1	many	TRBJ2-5	TGTGCCAGCACTGCCGGACAGGGGGATTGGGAGACCCAGTACTTC	CASTAGQGDWETQYF
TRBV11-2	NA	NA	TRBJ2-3	TGTGCCAGCAGCCCCGGCGCCCTAGCAGGTAGCACAGATACGCAGTATTTT	CASSPGALAGSTDTQYF
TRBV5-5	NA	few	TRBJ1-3	TGTGCCAGCAGTTCAGGGCGCCTCTCTGGAAACACCATATATTTT	CASSSGRLSGNTIYF
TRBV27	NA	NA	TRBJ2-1	TGTGCCAGCAGGGACTACAACAATGAGCAGTTCTTC	CASRDYNNEQFF
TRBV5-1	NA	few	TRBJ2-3	TGCGCCAGCAGCTTGGTGGTCCAGGGCCCCACAGATACGCAGTATTTT	CASSLVVQGPTDTQYF
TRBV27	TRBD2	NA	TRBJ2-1	TGTGCCAGCAGTTCAGGGACTAGCGACCGCGAGCAGTTCTTC	CASSSGTSDREQFF
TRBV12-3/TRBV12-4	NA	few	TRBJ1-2	TGTGCCATACGACAGTTAAACTATGGCTACACCTTC	CAIRQLNYGYTF
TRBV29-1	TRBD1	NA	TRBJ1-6	TGCAGCGTTACTCGGGACAGGGCTACCTATAATTCACCCCTCCACTTT	CSVTRDRATYNSPLHF
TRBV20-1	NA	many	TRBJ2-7	TGCAGTGCTCAACCGGGGACGGGTGTTTCCTACGAGCAGTACTTC	CSAQPGTGVSYEQYF
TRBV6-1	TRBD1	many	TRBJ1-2	TGTGCCAGCAGCTCGGACAGGTCTAACTATGGCTACACCTTC	CASSSDRSNYGYTF
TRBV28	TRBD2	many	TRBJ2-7	TGTGCCAGCAACCCAATAAGAGGCGGGAGGGCGACCTACGAGCAGTACTTC	CASNPIRGGRATYEQYF